This is a list of T cell receptor beta chains from one sample in a study of T cells in Graves' hyperthyroidism and ophthalmopathy. MiXCR was run by TCRdb on the multiplex PCR reads, yielding one entry per CDR3 protein. In the table there are about 620,000 distinct CDR3 sequences, 15% to 20% of which are singletons. Source material: blood. The source of these receptors is a woman in her twenties or thirties with Graves' hyperthyroidism. The CDR3 runs from the conserved cysteine through the conserved F or W. Fields, in order: CDR3 protein, CDR3 DNA, V gene, clone size, D gene, J gene. D genes are given only for firm matches. Clone sizes are given selectively: once, few, many, or a class where the clone is expanded.

cdr3_aa: CSGLAGGPASYEQYF; cdr3_nt: TGCAGTGGGCTAGCGGGAGGGCCGGCTTCCTACGAGCAGTACTTC; v_call: TRBV20-1; clone_size: many; d_call: TRBD2; j_call: TRBJ2-7
cdr3_aa: CASSTPGQANNEQFF; cdr3_nt: TGTGCCAGCAGCACGCCGGGACAGGCGAACAATGAGCAGTTCTTC; v_call: TRBV28; clone_size: many; d_call: TRBD1; j_call: TRBJ2-1
cdr3_aa: CSARVGTGRDNEQFF; cdr3_nt: TGCAGTGCTAGAGTTGGGACAGGGAGAGACAATGAGCAGTTCTTC; v_call: TRBV20-1; clone_size: many; d_call: TRBD1; j_call: TRBJ2-1
cdr3_aa: CASSQGGLADSSYEQYF; cdr3_nt: TGTGCCAGCAGCCAAGGAGGACTAGCGGATAGCTCCTACGAGCAGTACTTC; v_call: TRBV3-1; clone_size: many; d_call: TRBD2; j_call: TRBJ2-7
cdr3_aa: CASSHGRAGGYTF; cdr3_nt: TGTGCCAGCAGTCACGGACGGGCTGGGGGCTACACCTTC; v_call: TRBV3-1; clone_size: few; d_call: -; j_call: TRBJ1-2
cdr3_aa: CAWSVQGDEAFF; cdr3_nt: TGTGCCTGGAGTGTACAAGGGGATGAAGCTTTCTTT; v_call: TRBV30; clone_size: many; d_call: -; j_call: TRBJ1-1
cdr3_aa: CASSESANTILGYGYTF; cdr3_nt: TGTGCCAGCAGTGAATCGGCCAATACCATTTTGGGCTATGGCTACACCTTC; v_call: TRBV6-1; clone_size: many; d_call: -; j_call: TRBJ1-2
cdr3_aa: CASSLDWGGVSYEQYF; cdr3_nt: TGTGCCAGCAGCTTAGATTGGGGCGGGGTCTCCTACGAGCAGTACTTC; v_call: TRBV7-9; clone_size: few; d_call: -; j_call: TRBJ2-7
cdr3_aa: CASMAGTNTGELFF; cdr3_nt: TGCGCCAGCATGGCGGGGACGAACACCGGGGAGCTGTTTTTT; v_call: TRBV5-1; clone_size: many; d_call: -; j_call: TRBJ2-2
cdr3_aa: CASSMHTQYF; cdr3_nt: TGTGCCAGCAGCATGCATACGCAGTATTTT; v_call: TRBV28; clone_size: many; d_call: -; j_call: TRBJ2-3
cdr3_aa: CSARDPGLAVNIQYF; cdr3_nt: TGCAGTGCTAGAGACCCTGGACTAGCGGTAAACATTCAGTACTTC; v_call: TRBV20-1; clone_size: -; d_call: TRBD2; j_call: TRBJ2-4
cdr3_aa: CASSYSTSGSPDTQYF; cdr3_nt: TGTGCCAGCAGTTACTCGACTAGCGGGAGTCCGGATACGCAGTATTTT; v_call: TRBV7-2; clone_size: -; d_call: TRBD2; j_call: TRBJ2-3
cdr3_aa: CASSIRTGGDYGYTF; cdr3_nt: TGTGCCAGCAGTATTCGGACAGGGGGCGACTATGGCTACACCTTC; v_call: TRBV6-2/TRBV6-3; clone_size: -; d_call: TRBD1; j_call: TRBJ1-2
cdr3_aa: CASSLVWTSRAGELFF; cdr3_nt: TGTGCCAGCAGTTTAGTATGGACTAGTCGGGCCGGGGAGCTGTTTTTT; v_call: TRBV12-3/TRBV12-4; clone_size: few; d_call: TRBD2; j_call: TRBJ2-2
cdr3_aa: CASSLNRPGESTEAFF; cdr3_nt: TGTGCCAGCAGCTTGAACCGCCCCGGAGAGAGCACTGAAGCTTTCTTT; v_call: TRBV7-2; clone_size: few; d_call: -; j_call: TRBJ1-1
cdr3_aa: CASSQPGRGVTDTQYF; cdr3_nt: TGTGCCAGCAGCCAACCGGGCAGGGGGGTCACAGATACGCAGTATTTT; v_call: TRBV3-1; clone_size: many; d_call: -; j_call: TRBJ2-3
cdr3_aa: CASKYSGDNEKLFF; cdr3_nt: TGTGCCAGCAAGTACTCAGGAGATAATGAAAAACTGTTTTTT; v_call: TRBV6-1; clone_size: many; d_call: -; j_call: TRBJ1-4
cdr3_aa: CASSVRESSYNEQFF; cdr3_nt: TGTGCCAGCAGCGTACGCGAGAGCTCCTACAATGAGCAGTTCTTC; v_call: TRBV9; clone_size: -; d_call: -; j_call: TRBJ2-1
cdr3_aa: CASSISVLGYTF; cdr3_nt: TGTGCCAGTAGTATTTCGGTGCTTGGCTACACCTTC; v_call: TRBV19; clone_size: -; d_call: -; j_call: TRBJ1-2
cdr3_aa: CASRGQAGIYGYTF; cdr3_nt: TGTGCCAGCAGGGGACAGGCGGGGATCTATGGCTACACCTTC; v_call: TRBV2; clone_size: many; d_call: TRBD1; j_call: TRBJ1-2
cdr3_aa: CASSLVGRSTDTQYF; cdr3_nt: TGTGCCAGCAGCTTAGTAGGCCGAAGCACAGATACGCAGTATTTT; v_call: TRBV11-2; clone_size: many; d_call: -; j_call: TRBJ2-3
cdr3_aa: CASRAQAGTNEQFF; cdr3_nt: TGTGCCAGCAGGGCCCAAGCGGGGACCAATGAGCAGTTCTTC; v_call: TRBV7-2; clone_size: -; d_call: TRBD2; j_call: TRBJ2-1
cdr3_aa: CASSLGTGSIGELFF; cdr3_nt: TGTGCCAGCAGTTTAGGGACAGGGTCTATCGGGGAGCTGTTTTTT; v_call: TRBV12-3/TRBV12-4; clone_size: -; d_call: TRBD1; j_call: TRBJ2-2
cdr3_aa: CASSPTGRSVQANYGYTF; cdr3_nt: TGTGCCAGTAGCCCGACAGGCCGGAGCGTTCAAGCTAACTATGGCTACACCTTC; v_call: TRBV19; clone_size: -; d_call: -; j_call: TRBJ1-2
cdr3_aa: CSVAGANYNEQFF; cdr3_nt: TGCAGCGTAGCGGGAGCCAACTACAATGAGCAGTTCTTC; v_call: TRBV29-1; clone_size: few; d_call: TRBD2; j_call: TRBJ2-1
cdr3_aa: CASSTLAGPPADTQYF; cdr3_nt: TGTGCCAGCAGTACACTAGCGGGGCCCCCCGCAGATACGCAGTATTTT; v_call: TRBV28; clone_size: many; d_call: TRBD2; j_call: TRBJ2-3
cdr3_aa: CASSFLADNYEQYF; cdr3_nt: TGTGCCAGCAGCTTCCTAGCGGATAACTACGAGCAGTACTTC; v_call: TRBV5-6; clone_size: many; d_call: TRBD2; j_call: TRBJ2-7
cdr3_aa: CASSDGQGLAKNIQYF; cdr3_nt: TGTGCCAGCAGCGATGGACAGGGACTAGCCAAAAACATTCAGTACTTC; v_call: TRBV12-3/TRBV12-4; clone_size: many; d_call: TRBD1; j_call: TRBJ2-4
cdr3_aa: CASSPMVSGYSNQPQHF; cdr3_nt: TGCGCCAGCAGCCCCATGGTATCGGGGTATAGCAATCAGCCCCAGCATTTT; v_call: TRBV4-1; clone_size: -; d_call: -; j_call: TRBJ1-5
cdr3_aa: CASSPVDTGNYGYTF; cdr3_nt: TGTGCCAGCTCACCAGTTGACACAGGGAACTATGGCTACACCTTC; v_call: TRBV18; clone_size: many; d_call: -; j_call: TRBJ1-2
cdr3_aa: CSARDGQRGPDTQYF; cdr3_nt: TGCAGTGCTAGAGACGGTCAGAGGGGGCCAGATACGCAGTATTTT; v_call: TRBV20-1; clone_size: few; d_call: TRBD1; j_call: TRBJ2-3
cdr3_aa: CASSFSLAGGPHEQFF; cdr3_nt: TGTGCCAGCAGTTTCTCTCTAGCGGGAGGGCCTCATGAGCAGTTCTTC; v_call: TRBV27; clone_size: few; d_call: TRBD2; j_call: TRBJ2-1
cdr3_aa: CASRDPGTAKNIQYF; cdr3_nt: TGTGCCAGCAGGGACCCCGGGACAGCCAAAAACATTCAGTACTTC; v_call: TRBV2; clone_size: many; d_call: -; j_call: TRBJ2-4
cdr3_aa: CASSVVTSGEHEQFF; cdr3_nt: TGTGCCAGCAGCGTCGTGACTAGCGGCGAGCATGAGCAGTTCTTC; v_call: TRBV9; clone_size: -; d_call: TRBD2; j_call: TRBJ2-1
cdr3_aa: CASSSDTTYEQYF; cdr3_nt: TGCGCCAGCAGCTCTGACACTACCTACGAGCAGTACTTC; v_call: TRBV5-1; clone_size: many; d_call: -; j_call: TRBJ2-7
cdr3_aa: CASSSGTRNEKLFF; cdr3_nt: TGCGCCAGCAGCTCCGGGACACGCAATGAAAAACTGTTTTTT; v_call: TRBV7-2; clone_size: -; d_call: -; j_call: TRBJ1-4
cdr3_aa: CASSLEWKNTEAFF; cdr3_nt: TGTGCCAGCAGCTTAGAGTGGAAGAACACTGAAGCTTTCTTT; v_call: TRBV7-9; clone_size: many; d_call: -; j_call: TRBJ1-1
cdr3_aa: CASTRVNEKLFF; cdr3_nt: TGTGCCAGTACCCGAGTTAATGAAAAACTGTTTTTT; v_call: TRBV19; clone_size: -; d_call: -; j_call: TRBJ1-4
cdr3_aa: CAWSAWEDTQYF; cdr3_nt: TGTGCCTGGAGTGCATGGGAGGATACGCAGTATTTT; v_call: TRBV30; clone_size: -; d_call: -; j_call: TRBJ2-3
cdr3_aa: CASIFGSGSNQPQHF; cdr3_nt: TGTGCCAGCATCTTCGGGTCCGGGAGCAATCAGCCCCAGCATTTT; v_call: TRBV12-3/TRBV12-4; clone_size: many; d_call: -; j_call: TRBJ1-5
cdr3_aa: CASSELAGVEETQYF; cdr3_nt: TGTGCCAGCAGTGAGCTAGCGGGAGTAGAAGAGACCCAGTACTTC; v_call: TRBV2; clone_size: many; d_call: TRBD2; j_call: TRBJ2-5